This section outlines one T cell receptor beta chain sequence together with its context. This sample is part of a study of control samples from healthy donors and cancer patients. Produced via immunoSEQ multiplex PCR; TCRdb's table is partial and in-frame only. The sample shows roughly 88,000 clones, roughly nine tenths of them seen only once. Per the germline V gene, CDR1 is MNHNS and CDR2 is SASEGT. This CDR3 spans 17 amino acids. Unmatched junction bases numbered 5, after V lost 3 bases and J lost 1 base. The sequencing sample was made of blood. The TCR originated in a woman in her 30s in good health. J is TRBJ2-5 and V is TRBV6-1; 13 bases line up with TRBD2. CDR3 sequence reads: CASSERLAGGPQETQYF. DNA for the CDR3: TGTGCCAGCAGTGAGAGACTAGCGGGAGGCCCCCAAGAGACCCAGTACTTC.